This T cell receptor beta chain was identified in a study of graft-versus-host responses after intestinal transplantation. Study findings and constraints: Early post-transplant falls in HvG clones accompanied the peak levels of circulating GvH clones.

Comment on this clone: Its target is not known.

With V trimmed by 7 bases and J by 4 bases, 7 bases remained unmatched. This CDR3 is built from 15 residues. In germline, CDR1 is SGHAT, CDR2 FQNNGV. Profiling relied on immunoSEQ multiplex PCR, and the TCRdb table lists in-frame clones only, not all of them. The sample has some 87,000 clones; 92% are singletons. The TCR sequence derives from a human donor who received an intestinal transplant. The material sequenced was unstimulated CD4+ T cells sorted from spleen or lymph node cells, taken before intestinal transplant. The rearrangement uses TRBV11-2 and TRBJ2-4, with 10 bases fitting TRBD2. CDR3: CASKTGTSDKNIQYF. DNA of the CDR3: TGTGCCAGCAAAACCGGGACTAGCGATAAAAACATTCAGTACTTC.